These T cell receptor beta chains were read from a single sample in a study of human T cells and chemical hapten exposure. TCRdb recomputed calls from the RACE reads with MiXCR, one row per CDR3 protein. The table has 330,000 or so distinct CDR3 sequences, under 6.5% seen once. Sequencing used whole blood, obtained in connection with sensitization to the hapten diphenylcyclopropenone (DPC). The receptors here all came from a young woman with alopecia areata. Some clones in this sample may be carry-over from other donors' samples. Both conserved end residues are part of each CDR3. The D gene is left open where the match is weak. Clone size is stated in some rows and not others, as once, few, many or a class when expanded.

many	TRBD2	TRBV7-9	TRBJ2-5	TGTGCCAGCAGCTGGGGACTAGCGGGGGCCCAAGAGACCCAGTACTTC	CASSWGLAGAQETQYF
few	NA	TRBV7-2	TRBJ2-3	TGTGCCAGCAGCTTAGCATCAGGCTCGTGGACAGATACGCAGTATTTT	CASSLASGSWTDTQYF
NA	NA	TRBV21-1	TRBJ1-3	TGTGCCAGCAGCGCCCGATCAGGGCTGGATGGAAACACCATATATTTT	CASSARSGLDGNTIYF
few	NA	TRBV11-2	TRBJ2-7	TGTGCCAGCAGGGCATCGGGGTTTCCGTACTTC	CASRASGFPYF
NA	NA	TRBV2	TRBJ1-5	TGTGCCAGCAGTGAAGTTACTGGAGGTTATCAGCCCCAGCATTTT	CASSEVTGGYQPQHF
few	NA	TRBV6-4	TRBJ2-3	TGTGCCAGCACCCTTGGGGCTCCTCTTCCCCCCGATACGCAGTATTTT	CASTLGAPLPPDTQYF
many	NA	TRBV4-3	TRBJ1-1	TGCGCCAGCAGCCAAGATGGTCAGAGGACTGAAGCTTTCTTT	CASSQDGQRTEAFF
NA	TRBD1	TRBV25-1	TRBJ1-4	TGTGCCAGCAGTCCTCAGGGACAGGGAGATGAAAAACTGTTTTTT	CASSPQGQGDEKLFF
NA	NA	TRBV27	TRBJ2-1	TGTGCCAGCAGTTTCGGGCGGGGGCTGCTTGAGCAGTTCTTC	CASSFGRGLLEQFF
few	NA	TRBV7-2	TRBJ2-7	TGTGCCAGCAGCTTGGACGGTCCCCTAATTGAGCAGTACTTC	CASSLDGPLIEQYF
many	NA	TRBV9	TRBJ2-2	TGTGCCAGCAGCCCCAGGAGCAGGGTTAACACCGGGGAGCTGTTTTTT	CASSPRSRVNTGELFF
many	NA	TRBV4-2	TRBJ1-5	TGTGCCAGCAGCCAAGGTGCAGGGGAAGCTCAGCCCCAGCATTTT	CASSQGAGEAQPQHF
many	NA	TRBV28	TRBJ2-7	TGTGCCAGCATCACCGCGCAGGGTTGGAGGGAGCAGTACTTC	CASITAQGWREQYF
few	TRBD2	TRBV28	TRBJ2-1	TGTGCCAGCAGTTTATGGTTAGCGGGAGGAGGTGAGCAGTTCTTC	CASSLWLAGGGEQFF
NA	NA	TRBV6-6	TRBJ1-4	TGTGCCAGCAGTTACTCCCTCAGGGCAACTAATGAAAAACTGTTTTTT	CASSYSLRATNEKLFF
few	NA	TRBV6-5	TRBJ1-5	TGTGCCAGCAGTTACCGGCAGGAAGGGGGCAATCAGCCCCAGCATTTT	CASSYRQEGGNQPQHF
many	NA	TRBV27	TRBJ1-1	TGTGCCAGCAGTTTATCGAGGGGGAACACTGAAGCTTTCTTT	CASSLSRGNTEAFF
NA	TRBD1	TRBV2	TRBJ2-7	TGTGCCAGCAGTCCCTTCAGAGGACAGGGGGTCGAGCAGTACTTC	CASSPFRGQGVEQYF
NA	NA	TRBV3-1	TRBJ2-7	TGTGCCAGCAGCCAGTTCCGGGAGGACAGAAATTCCTACGAGCAGTACTTC	CASSQFREDRNSYEQYF
few	TRBD1	TRBV29-1	TRBJ1-1	TGCAGCGTTTTTTCCGGGACAGGGGGCACTGAAGCTTTCTTT	CSVFSGTGGTEAFF
NA	NA	TRBV7-9	TRBJ2-1	TGTGCCAGCAGCTTAAGCCCGTCCTACAATGAGCAGTTCTTC	CASSLSPSYNEQFF
few	TRBD1	TRBV19	TRBJ2-1	TGTGCCAGGAGCGACAGGGTAAGCAATGAGCAGTTCTTC	CARSDRVSNEQFF
many	NA	TRBV20-1	TRBJ1-6	TGCAGTGCTAGATTCGGATCCAATTCACCCCTCCACTTT	CSARFGSNSPLHF
few	NA	TRBV6-6	TRBJ1-6	TGTGCCAGCAGTTATCGGGGAGGTCGGAATTCACCCCTCCACTTT	CASSYRGGRNSPLHF